These T cell receptor beta chains were read from a single sample in a study of blood T cell repertoires in COVID-19. Data came from immunoSEQ multiplex PCR; TCRdb stores just in-frame clones and leaves some out. The sample records about 140,000 clones, more than 60% being singletons. Sequenced sample: peripheral blood. These receptors were taken from a woman between 45 and 60 years old with active or convalescent COVID-19. Each CDR3 is given without its conserved first and last residue.

v_call | cdr3_aa
TRBV15 | ATSIGRGWDEQY
TRBV3-1/TRBV3-2 | ASSQVSGDTEAF
TRBV28 | ASSRRERGEQY
TRBV3-1/TRBV3-2 | ASSPRTGDYGYT
TRBV28 | ASSSPTGRNQPQH
TRBV6-5 | ASREDTRSGNTIY
TRBV28 | ASSFGRAGSSPLH
TRBV25-1 | ASSEGAQSEAF
TRBV5-1 | ASSLATGSSHNEQF
TRBV4-2 | ASSQGPGVGGEELF
TRBV19 | ASFNGGANYGYT
TRBV30 | AWAYNEQF
TRBV11-2 | ASSLGTGGTYNEQF
TRBV4-3 | ASSLLAGYLTGELF
TRBV29-1 | SVEDLGFEKLF
TRBV7-6 | ASSSIPGQGIKGEQF
TRBV15 | ATLAYGYNEQF
TRBV5-1 | ASSQLAGGNYEQY
TRBV21-1 | ASSKGGRGNQPQH
TRBV6-5 | ASSTTGAGNTIY
TRBV7-6 | ASSWGLGDTGELF
TRBV19 | ASSKDRGHGYT
TRBV18 | ASSPGQVNQPQH
TRBV5-1 | ASSLQGGWNTEAF
TRBV10-3 | AISEYGTGKSNQPQH
TRBV15 | ATSRDRGFEPYGYT
TRBV2 | AALWGEGTGELF
TRBV6-5 | ASSYHGREAF
TRBV18 | ASSPVAGETYEQY
TRBV5-6 | ASRGSGRGETQY
TRBV5-1 | ASRAQGMGYGYT
TRBV5-6 | ASSLLTGGGTEAF
TRBV14 | ASRATGTTNEKLF
TRBV6-5 | ASSRSGGDVETQY
TRBV3-1/TRBV3-2 | ASSQSRMETQY
TRBV10-3 | AISESGLQRLQH
TRBV25-1 | ASSASGTGLGYGYT
TRBV4-3 | ASSQSLSYEQY
TRBV3-1/TRBV3-2 | ASSQVAPPPNYGYT
TRBV6-5 | ASSSTGNSNQPQH
TRBV3-1/TRBV3-2 | ASSQVPGQGANEQF
TRBV30 | AWAGTGTGNQPQH
TRBV29-1 | SVTPGNYGYT
TRBV30 | AWTDRGFGEAF
TRBV4-1 | ASSRLPGGGEQF
TRBV5-1 | ASSEAPREKLF
TRBV2 | ASSSASGSYEQY
TRBV6-2/TRBV6-3 | ASSYSGEGYSPLH
TRBV6-1 | ASLDSETGELF
TRBV30 | AWTGWDYGYT
TRBV2 | ASRVGGNQPQH